The T cell receptor (beta chain) described here comes from a study of beta chain features in type 1 diabetes. Expressed TCRB transcripts were sequenced, since all the RNA that had been isolated was reverse transcribed. Profiled with immunoSEQ multiplex PCR; TCRdb holds only in-frame clones, not every one. The sample records around 430,000 clones, 30% being singletons. This clone was observed a few times. The CDR3 consists of 13 residues. Germline loops: CDR1 SGHTA, CDR2 FQGTGA. Trimming stripped 2 bases from V and 1 base from J, with 5 bases between. The rearrangement joins TRBV7-3 to TRBJ1-1; D gene ambiguous. Sequenced: naive CD4+ T cells from blood. The TCR originated in a man aged 18 to 29 in good health. CDR3 bases: TGTGCCAGCAGCTTAGTGGGGAACACTGAAGCTTTCTTT. Its protein product is CASSLVGNTEAFF.